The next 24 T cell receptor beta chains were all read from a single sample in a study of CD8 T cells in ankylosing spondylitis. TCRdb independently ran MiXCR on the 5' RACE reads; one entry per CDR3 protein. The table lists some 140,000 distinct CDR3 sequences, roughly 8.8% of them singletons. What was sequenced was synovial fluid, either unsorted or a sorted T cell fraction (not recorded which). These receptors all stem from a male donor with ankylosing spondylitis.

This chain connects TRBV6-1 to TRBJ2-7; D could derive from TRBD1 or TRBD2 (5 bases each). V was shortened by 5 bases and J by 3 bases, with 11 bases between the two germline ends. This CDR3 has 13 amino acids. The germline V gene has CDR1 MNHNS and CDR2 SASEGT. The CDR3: CASSKGENYEQYF. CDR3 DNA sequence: TGTGCCAGCAGTAAAGGGGAGAACTACGAGCAGTACTTC.

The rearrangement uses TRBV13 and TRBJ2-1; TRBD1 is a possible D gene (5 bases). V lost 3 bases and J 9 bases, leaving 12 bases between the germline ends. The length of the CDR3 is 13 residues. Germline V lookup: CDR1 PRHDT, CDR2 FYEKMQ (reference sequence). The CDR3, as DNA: TGTGCCAGCAGCTTCGCTTCGACAGTTGAGCAGTTCTTC. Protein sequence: CASSFASTVEQFF.

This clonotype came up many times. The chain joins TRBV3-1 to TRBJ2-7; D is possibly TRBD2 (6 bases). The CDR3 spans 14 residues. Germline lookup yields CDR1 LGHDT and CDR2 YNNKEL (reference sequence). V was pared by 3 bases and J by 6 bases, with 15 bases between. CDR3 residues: CASSHGRGRTEQYF. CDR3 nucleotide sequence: TGTGCCAGCAGCCACGGGCGGGGCCGAACCGAGCAGTACTTC.

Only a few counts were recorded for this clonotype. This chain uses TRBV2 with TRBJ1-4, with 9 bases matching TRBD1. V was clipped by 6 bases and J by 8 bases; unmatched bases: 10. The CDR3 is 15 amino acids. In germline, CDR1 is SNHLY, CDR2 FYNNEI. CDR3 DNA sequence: TGTGCCAGCAGACTGGACAGGGGAGGAGGAGAAAAACTGTTTTTT. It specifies CASRLDRGGGEKLFF.

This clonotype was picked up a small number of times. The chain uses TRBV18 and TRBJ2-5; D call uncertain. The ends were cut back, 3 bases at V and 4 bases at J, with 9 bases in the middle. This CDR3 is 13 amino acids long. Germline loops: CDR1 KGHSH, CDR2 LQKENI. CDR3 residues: CASSPLASETQYF. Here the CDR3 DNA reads TGTGCCAGCTCACCCTTAGCATCAGAGACCCAGTACTTC.

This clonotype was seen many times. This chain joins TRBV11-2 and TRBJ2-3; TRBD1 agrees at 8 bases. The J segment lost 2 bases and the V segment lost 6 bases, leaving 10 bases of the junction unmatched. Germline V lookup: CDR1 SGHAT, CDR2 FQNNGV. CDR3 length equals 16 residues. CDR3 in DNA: TGTGCCAGCAGTTCGTGGACAGGGTCCGACACAGATACGCAGTATTTT. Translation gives CASSSWTGSDTDTQYF.

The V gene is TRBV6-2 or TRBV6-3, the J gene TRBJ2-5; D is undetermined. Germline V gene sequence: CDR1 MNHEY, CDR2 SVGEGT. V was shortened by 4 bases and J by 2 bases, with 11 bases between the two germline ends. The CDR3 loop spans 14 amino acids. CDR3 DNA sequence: TGTGCCAGCAGTTTTCTGACGCGGCAAGAGACCCAGTACTTC. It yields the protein CASSFLTRQETQYF.

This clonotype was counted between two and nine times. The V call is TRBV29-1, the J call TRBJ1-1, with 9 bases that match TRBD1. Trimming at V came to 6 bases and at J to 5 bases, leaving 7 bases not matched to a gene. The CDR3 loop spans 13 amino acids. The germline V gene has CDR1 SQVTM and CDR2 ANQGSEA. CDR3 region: CSVSQGAGTEAFF. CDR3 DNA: TGCAGCGTGTCACAGGGGGCCGGGACTGAAGCTTTCTTT.

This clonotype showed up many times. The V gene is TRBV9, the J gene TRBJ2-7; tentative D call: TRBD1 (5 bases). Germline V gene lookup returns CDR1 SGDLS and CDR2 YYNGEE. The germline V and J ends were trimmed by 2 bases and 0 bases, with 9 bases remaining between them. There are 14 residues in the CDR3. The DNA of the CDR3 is TGTGCCAGCAGCGTGGACATTTACTCCTACGAGCAGTACTTC. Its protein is CASSVDIYSYEQYF.

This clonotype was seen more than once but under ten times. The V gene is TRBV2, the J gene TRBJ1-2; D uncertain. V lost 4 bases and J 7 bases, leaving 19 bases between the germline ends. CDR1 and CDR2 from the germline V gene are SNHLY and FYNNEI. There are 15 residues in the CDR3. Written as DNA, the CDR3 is TGTGCCAGCAGTGGATGGGAGGTAGAGGTTGCTGGCTACACCTTC. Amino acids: CASSGWEVEVAGYTF.

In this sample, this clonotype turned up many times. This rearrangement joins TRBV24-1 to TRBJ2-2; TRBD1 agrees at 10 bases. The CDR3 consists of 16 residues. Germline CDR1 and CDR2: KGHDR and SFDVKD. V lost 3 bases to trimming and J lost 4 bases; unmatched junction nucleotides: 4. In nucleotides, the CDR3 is TGTGCCACCAGTGATCCGGGACAGGGGTTCACCGGGGAGCTGTTTTTT. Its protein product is CATSDPGQGFTGELFF.

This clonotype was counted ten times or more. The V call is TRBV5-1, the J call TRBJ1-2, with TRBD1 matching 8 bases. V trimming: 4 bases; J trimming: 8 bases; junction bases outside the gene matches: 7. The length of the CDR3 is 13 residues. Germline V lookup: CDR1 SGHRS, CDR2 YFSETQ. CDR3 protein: CASSQTGEGGYTF. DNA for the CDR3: TGCGCCAGCAGCCAGACAGGGGAGGGCGGCTACACCTTC. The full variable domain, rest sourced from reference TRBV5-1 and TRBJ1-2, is KAGVTQTPRYLIKTRGQQVTLSCSPISGHRSVSWYQQTPGQGLQFLFEYFSETQRNKGNFPGRFSGRQFSNSRSEMNVSTLELGDSALYLCASSQTGEGGYTFGSGTRLTVV.

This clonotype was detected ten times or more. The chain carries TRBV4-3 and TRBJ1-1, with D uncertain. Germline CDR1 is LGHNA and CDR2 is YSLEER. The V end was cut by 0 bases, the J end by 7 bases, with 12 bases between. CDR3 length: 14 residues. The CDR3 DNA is TGCGCCAGCAGCCAAGATCTGGGGTGGGGTGAAGCTTTCTTT. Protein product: CASSQDLGWGEAFF.

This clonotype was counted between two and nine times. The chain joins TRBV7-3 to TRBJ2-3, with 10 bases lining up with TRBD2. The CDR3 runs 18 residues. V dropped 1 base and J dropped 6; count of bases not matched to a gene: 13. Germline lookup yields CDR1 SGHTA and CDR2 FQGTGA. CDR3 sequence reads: CASSLRPSGGQGRDTQYF. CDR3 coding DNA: TGTGCCAGCAGCTTAAGGCCTAGCGGGGGCCAAGGAAGGGATACGCAGTATTTT.

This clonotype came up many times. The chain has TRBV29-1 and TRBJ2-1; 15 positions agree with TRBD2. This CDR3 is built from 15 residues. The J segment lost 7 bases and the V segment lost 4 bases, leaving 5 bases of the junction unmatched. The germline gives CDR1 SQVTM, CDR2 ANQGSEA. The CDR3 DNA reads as TGCAGCGTTGGGGTAGGACTAGCGGGAGGGAATGAGCAGTTCTTC. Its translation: CSVGVGLAGGNEQFF.

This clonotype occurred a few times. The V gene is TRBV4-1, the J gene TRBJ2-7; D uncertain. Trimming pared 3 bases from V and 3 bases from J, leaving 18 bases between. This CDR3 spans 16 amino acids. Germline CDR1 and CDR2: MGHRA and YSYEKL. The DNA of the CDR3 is TGCGCCAGCAGCCACGACGTCTTCGGTGGAGTCTACGAGCAGTACTTC. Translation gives CASSHDVFGGVYEQYF.

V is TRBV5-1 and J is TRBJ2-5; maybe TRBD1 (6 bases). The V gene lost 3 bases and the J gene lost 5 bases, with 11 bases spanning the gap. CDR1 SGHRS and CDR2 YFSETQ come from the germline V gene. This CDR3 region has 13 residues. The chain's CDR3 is CASSSGVAETQYF. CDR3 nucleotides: TGCGCCAGCAGCTCAGGGGTGGCGGAGACCCAGTACTTC.

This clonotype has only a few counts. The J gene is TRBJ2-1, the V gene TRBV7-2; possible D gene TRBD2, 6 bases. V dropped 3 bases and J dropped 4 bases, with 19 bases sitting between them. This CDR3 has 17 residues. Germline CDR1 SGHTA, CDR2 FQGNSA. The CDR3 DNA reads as TGTGCCAGCAGCTTCAATTTCGGGAGCGGGTCTTACAATGAGCAGTTCTTC. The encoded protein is CASSFNFGSGSYNEQFF.

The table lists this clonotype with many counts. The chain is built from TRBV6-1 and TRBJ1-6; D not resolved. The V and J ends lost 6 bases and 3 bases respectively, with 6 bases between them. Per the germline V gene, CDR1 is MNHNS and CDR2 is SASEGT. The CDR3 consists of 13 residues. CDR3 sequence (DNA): TGTGCCAGCAGCGACTACTATAATTCACCCCTCCACTTT. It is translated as CASSDYYNSPLHF.

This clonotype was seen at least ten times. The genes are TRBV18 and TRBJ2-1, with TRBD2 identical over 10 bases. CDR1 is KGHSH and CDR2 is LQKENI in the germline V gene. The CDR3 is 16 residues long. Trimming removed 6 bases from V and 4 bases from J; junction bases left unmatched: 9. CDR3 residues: CASSPRSSGRYNEQFF. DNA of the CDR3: TGTGCCAGCTCCCCCCGGAGTAGCGGGAGGTACAATGAGCAGTTCTTC. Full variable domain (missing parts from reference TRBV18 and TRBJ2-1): NAGVMQNPRHLVRRRGQEARLRCSPMKGHSHVYWYRQLPEEGLKFMVYLQKENIIDESGMPKERFSAEFPKEGPSILRIQQVVRGDSAAYFCASSPRSSGRYNEQFFGPGTRLTVL.

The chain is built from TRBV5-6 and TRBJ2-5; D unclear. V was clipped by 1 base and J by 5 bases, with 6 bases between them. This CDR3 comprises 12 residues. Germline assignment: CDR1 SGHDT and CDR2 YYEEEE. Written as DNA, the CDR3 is TGTGCCAGCAGCTTGAATTCGGAGACCCAGTACTTC. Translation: CASSLNSETQYF.

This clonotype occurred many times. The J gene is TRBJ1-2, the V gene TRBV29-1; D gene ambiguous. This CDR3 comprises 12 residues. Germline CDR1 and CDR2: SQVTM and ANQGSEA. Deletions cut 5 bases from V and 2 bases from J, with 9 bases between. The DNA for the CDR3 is TGCAGCGTTTCGGTGGGGAACTATGGCTACACCTTC. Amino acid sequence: CSVSVGNYGYTF. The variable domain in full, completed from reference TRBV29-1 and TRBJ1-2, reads SAVISQKPSRDICQRGTSLTIQCQVDSQVTMMFWYRQQPGQSLTLIATANQGSEATYESGFVIDKFPISRPNLTFSTLTVSNMSPEDSSIYLCSVSVGNYGYTFGSGTRLTVV.

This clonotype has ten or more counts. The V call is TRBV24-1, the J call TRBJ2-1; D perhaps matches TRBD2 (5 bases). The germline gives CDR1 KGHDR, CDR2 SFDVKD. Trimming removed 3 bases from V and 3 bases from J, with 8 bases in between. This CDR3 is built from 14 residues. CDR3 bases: TGTGCCACCAGTGATAGCGGAGTCTACAATGAGCAGTTCTTC. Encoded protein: CATSDSGVYNEQFF.

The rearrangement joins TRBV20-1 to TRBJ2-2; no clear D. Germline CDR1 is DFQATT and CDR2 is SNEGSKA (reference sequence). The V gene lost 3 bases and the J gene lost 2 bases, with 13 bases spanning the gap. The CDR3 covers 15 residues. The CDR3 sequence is CSARHKDGNTGELFF. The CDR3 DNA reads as TGCAGTGCTAGGCACAAGGACGGCAACACCGGGGAGCTGTTTTTT.